The 23 T cell receptor beta chains below come from one sample, sequenced in a study of T cell repertoires in cytomegalovirus infection. TCRdb independently ran MiXCR on the reads; one entry per CDR3 protein. The sample carries approximately 300,000 distinct CDR3 sequences, around 29% recorded once. No cognate antigen is known for these TCRs. Sequenced here: cultured PBMCs, sampled from culture after CMV antigen stimulation. The receptors come from a human donor in good health (CMV status not recorded). Some clones in this sample may be carry-over from other donors' samples.

The V call is TRBV7-2, the J call TRBJ2-5; TRBD1 matches 9 bases. The length of the CDR3 is 15 residues. The junction had 9 bases not matched to a gene; V was cut back by 6 bases and J by 4 bases. Looked up from germline, CDR1 is SGHTA and CDR2 is FQGNSA. CDR3: CASRDRDRDLETQYF. DNA for the CDR3: TGTGCCAGCAGGGACCGGGACAGGGATTTAGAGACCCAGTACTTC.

This chain joins TRBV6-6 and TRBJ2-1; the D is unclear. This CDR3 spans 17 amino acids. Trimming took off 0 bases at V and 7 bases at J, with 19 bases between the two ends. CDR1 and CDR2 (germline): MNHNY, SVGAGI (reference sequence). The CDR3 nucleotides are TGTGCCAGCAGTTACTCTCCCCCTAGAAGTTTCCGTAATGAGCAGTTCTTC. It translates to CASSYSPPRSFRNEQFF.

This chain connects TRBV27 to TRBJ1-1; D is ambiguous. This CDR3 region has 14 residues. The V gene lost 2 bases and the J gene lost 4 bases, with 11 bases spanning the gap. Germline V lookup: CDR1 MNHEY, CDR2 SMNVEV (reference sequence). CDR3 loop: CASSLREGSTEAFF. The CDR3 nucleotides read TGTGCCAGCAGTTTAAGGGAGGGAAGCACTGAAGCTTTCTTT.

In this sample, this clonotype turned up a few times. V usage is TRBV12-3 or TRBV12-4 and J usage is TRBJ2-1, with 11 nucleotides matching TRBD2. The CDR3 runs to 17 residues. The J segment lost 2 bases and the V segment lost 5 bases, leaving 8 bases of the junction unmatched. In nucleotides, the CDR3 is TGTGCCAGCAGTCCCCCGACTAGCGGGAAAACCTACAATGAGCAGTTCTTC. Encoded protein: CASSPPTSGKTYNEQFF.

The genes are TRBV27 and TRBJ2-1; D is unclear. Trimming removed 4 bases at V and 0 bases at J, with 16 bases between. From germline, CDR1 is MNHEY and CDR2 SMNVEV (reference sequence). This CDR3 is built from 17 residues. The CDR3: CASSSVSTPSSYNEQFF. The CDR3 DNA follows: TGTGCCAGCAGTTCAGTCTCGACTCCGAGCTCCTACAATGAGCAGTTCTTC.

This clonotype appeared many times. The rearrangement links TRBV12-3 or TRBV12-4 to TRBJ1-3; D gene uncertain. V lost 6 bases to trimming and J lost 4 bases, with 10 bases between them. The CDR3 length is 13 residues. CDR3 loop: CASSLDRGNTIYF. In nucleotides, the CDR3 is TGTGCCAGCAGCTTGGACCGAGGAAACACCATATATTTT.

The chain uses TRBV7-6 and TRBJ1-1; TRBD1 matches 10 bases. V shed 6 bases and J 2 bases; nucleotides not matched to a gene: 12. The CDR3 spans 17 residues. Germline V gene data show CDR1 as SGHVS and CDR2 as FNYEAQ. The DNA of the CDR3 is TGTGCCAGCAGTGTCTTAATAGGGACAGGGGATAACACTGAAGCTTTCTTT. Its protein product is CASSVLIGTGDNTEAFF. The full variable domain, with the rest looked up from reference TRBV7-6 and TRBJ1-1, is GAGVSQSPRYKVTKRGQDVALRCDPISGHVSLYWYRQALGQGPEFLTYFNYEAQQDKSGLPNDRFSAERPEGSISTLTIQRTEQRDSAMYRCASSVLIGTGDNTEAFFGQGTRLTVV.

The chain couples TRBV15 to TRBJ1-1; the D is unclear. The CDR3 runs 13 residues. V dropped 0 bases and J dropped 2 bases, with 4 bases sitting between them. Germline-derived CDR1 and CDR2 are LNHNV and YYDKDF (reference sequence). In nucleotides, the CDR3 is TGTGCCACCAGCAGAGATTTTAACACTGAAGCTTTCTTT. Translation: CATSRDFNTEAFF.

This clonotype was counted a few times. The V call is TRBV12-3 or TRBV12-4, the J call TRBJ1-5; the D is unclear. The CDR3 has 14 residues. V dropped 5 bases and J dropped 2 bases, with 10 bases sitting between them. Written as DNA, the CDR3 is TGTGCCAGCAGTCCGGGTGACGGCAATCAGCCCCAGCATTTT. It yields the protein CASSPGDGNQPQHF.

The chain uses TRBV29-1 and TRBJ1-4; no reliable D call. The CDR3 runs to 13 residues. With 4 bases removed from V and 0 bases from J, the gap between germline ends came to 6 bases. Germline loops: CDR1 SQVTM, CDR2 ANQGSEA. The DNA for the CDR3 is TGCAGCGTTGTAGAGACAACTAATGAAAAACTGTTTTTT. It translates to CSVVETTNEKLFF.

The chain uses TRBV7-2 and TRBJ2-3; 12 bases fit TRBD1. Germline assignment: CDR1 SGHTA and CDR2 FQGNSA. The CDR3 length is 16 residues. The trim removed 5 bases at V and 3 bases at J, leaving 6 bases unmatched. CDR3 loop: CASSQMGQGATDTQYF. CDR3 in DNA: TGTGCCAGCAGCCAGATGGGACAGGGGGCAACAGATACGCAGTATTTT.

V usage is TRBV2 and J usage is TRBJ2-1; no definite D call. The CDR3 runs to 12 residues. Germline CDR1 and CDR2: SNHLY and FYNNEI. V was cut by 7 bases and J by 10 bases, with 14 bases left in between. CDR3: CASTPGLREQFF. CDR3 bases: TGTGCCAGCACTCCGGGTCTTCGAGAGCAGTTCTTC.

This chain links TRBV12-5 with TRBJ1-2; TRBD1 might be the D (5 bases). CDR1 and CDR2 (germline): LGHNT, FRNRAP. Trimming took 1 base from V and 8 from J, leaving 11 bases between them. The CDR3 runs to 13 residues. Written as DNA, the CDR3 is TGTGCTAGTGGTTTGGAGGTGGGGCTCGGCTACACCTTC. Encoded protein: CASGLEVGLGYTF.

The chain links TRBV7-9 to TRBJ2-4, with 7 bases lining up with TRBD2. Germline assignment: CDR1 SEHNR and CDR2 FQNEAQ (reference sequence). Trimming cost V 5 bases and J 9 bases; bases outside gene matches: 13. This CDR3 region has 15 residues. DNA for the CDR3: TGTGCCAGCAGCCAACGGGGGGAAGGGAAGCGCATTCAGTACTTC. Translating it yields CASSQRGEGKRIQYF.

The V call is TRBV30, the J call TRBJ1-5; tentative D call: TRBD1 (6 bases). V dropped 5 bases and J dropped 4 bases, with 12 bases sitting between them. This CDR3 region has 13 residues. Germline-derived CDR1 and CDR2 are GTSNPN and SVGIG (reference sequence). The CDR3 DNA follows: TGTGCCTGGCTGACGGGACAAAATCAGCCCCAGCATTTT. This codes for CAWLTGQNQPQHF.

This clonotype was recorded only once. The CDR3 protein is CASLFNSFSYNEQFF. The CDR3 bases are TGTGCCAGCCTCTTCAATTCCTTCTCCTACAATGAGCAGTTCTTC. The chain combines TRBV6-8 with TRBJ2-1, with no clear D. From germline, CDR1 is MNHGY and CDR2 SAAAGT. The CDR3 length is 15 residues. Between the trimmed V and J ends, which lost 8 bases and 0 bases, there was a span of 14 bases.

This clonotype was detected once. The chain employs TRBV11-1 and TRBJ1-4, with D uncertain. The germline V gene has CDR1 SGHAT and CDR2 FQDESV (reference sequence). This CDR3 contains 13 residues. Trimming removed 1 base at V and 8 bases at J, with 8 bases between. The CDR3 bases are TGTGCCAGCAGCTTAGGAGAAAAAGAAAAACTGTTTTTT. It yields the protein CASSLGEKEKLFF. Combining the CDR3 with reference TRBV11-1 and TRBJ1-4 gives the whole variable domain EAEVAQSPRYKITEKSQAVAFWCDPISGHATLYWYRQILGQGPELLVQFQDESVVDDSQLPKDRFSAERLKGVDSTLKIQPAELGDSAMYLCASSLGEKEKLFFGSGTQLSVL.

The table lists this clonotype with a few counts. The chain is built from TRBV5-1 and TRBJ1-5, with D possibly being TRBD1 (6 bases). V lost 0 bases to trimming and J lost 9 bases, with 16 bases between them. Germline lookup yields CDR1 SGHRS and CDR2 YFSETQ. This CDR3 spans 15 amino acids. CDR3 bases: TGCGCCAGCAGCTTGGATGAGGGGGGGTATGGGCCCCAGCATTTT. Protein: CASSLDEGGYGPQHF.

The sample holds a few counts of this clonotype. The chain couples TRBV20-1 to TRBJ2-1, with 12 bases aligning to TRBD2. This CDR3 comprises 15 residues. Germline V CDR1 and CDR2: DFQATT, SNEGSKA (reference sequence). V lost 2 bases to trimming and J lost 7 bases; unmatched junction nucleotides: 6. This CDR3 reads CSARKTSGSGNEQFF. The CDR3 nucleotides read TGCAGTGCTAGAAAGACTAGCGGGAGCGGGAATGAGCAGTTCTTC.

This clonotype was seen more than once but under ten times. This chain links TRBV7-9 with TRBJ1-1; TRBD1 matches 12 bases. Trimming cost V 5 bases and J 5 bases; bases outside gene matches: 12. CDR1 is SEHNR and CDR2 is FQNEAQ in the germline V gene (reference sequence). This CDR3 is built from 17 residues. CDR3 nucleotides: TGTGCCAGCAGCCCCCTTCCGGGACAGGGGGCTTTTACTGAAGCTTTCTTT. Residues: CASSPLPGQGAFTEAFF. Full variable domain (remainder filled in from reference TRBV7-9 and TRBJ1-1): DTGVSQNPRHKITKRGQNVTFRCDPISEHNRLYWYRQTLGQGPEFLTYFQNEAQLEKSRLLSDRFSAERPKGSFSTLEIQRTEQGDSAMYLCASSPLPGQGAFTEAFFGQGTRLTVV.

The V and J genes are TRBV6-6 and TRBJ2-1, with D possibly being TRBD1 or TRBD2 (5 bases each). This CDR3 region has 14 residues. Germline V gene lookup returns CDR1 MNHNY and CDR2 SVGAGI (reference sequence). V lost 8 bases and J lost 2, with 13 bases in between. The CDR3 DNA follows: TGTGCCAGCGGGGACGAGATCACCTACAATGAGCAGTTCTTC. The encoded protein is CASGDEITYNEQFF.

The chain joins TRBV6-8 to TRBJ1-6; TRBD1 matches 10 bases. The junction had 5 bases not matched to a gene; V was cut back by 5 bases and J by 7 bases. This CDR3 is built from 15 residues. Looked up from germline, CDR1 is MNHGY and CDR2 is SAAAGT. CDR3 sequence: CASSALGQGNSPLHF. The CDR3 coding sequence is TGTGCCAGCAGTGCCCTGGGACAGGGGAATTCACCCCTCCACTTT.

This clonotype was detected ten times or more. This sequence joins TRBV11-2 and TRBJ1-3; D might be TRBD1 (5 bases). The CDR3 totals 17 residues. Trimming took off 1 base at V and 0 bases at J, with 13 bases between the two ends. In germline, CDR1 is SGHAT, CDR2 FQNNGV. The CDR3 loop reads CASSLATRANSGNTIYF. CDR3 sequence (DNA): TGTGCCAGCAGCTTAGCGACCAGGGCGAACTCTGGAAACACCATATATTTT.